Shown below are 15 T cell receptor beta chains from a single sample sequenced in a study of spatial heterogeneity in lung cancer. MiXCR was run by TCRdb on the 5' RACE reads, yielding one entry per CDR3 protein. This table holds approximately 40,000 distinct CDR3 sequences, approximately 6.2% found once. Time point reported: sample taken at primary tumor resection. The sequencing here drew on PBMCs, taken at surgery. Receptor source: a female donor with early-stage non-small cell lung cancer.

This clonotype showed up many times. V is TRBV11-2 and J is TRBJ2-7; the D call may be TRBD1 or TRBD2 (6 bases each). The CDR3 spans 15 residues. CDR1 is SGHAT, CDR2 FQNNGV, per germline. Trimming stripped 5 bases from V and 2 bases from J, with 16 bases between. The CDR3, as DNA: TGTGCCAGCAGCCGTCGGGGGCTAGACCCCTACGAGCAGTACTTC. The encoded protein is CASSRRGLDPYEQYF.

The table lists this clonotype with many counts. The V and J genes are TRBV9 and TRBJ2-3, with D possibly being TRBD1 (5 bases). The V gene lost 0 bases and the J gene lost 2 bases, with 10 bases spanning the gap. Germline V gene data show CDR1 as SGDLS and CDR2 as YYNGEE. CDR3 length: 15 residues. CDR3 in amino acids: CASSVAAGYTDTQYF. The CDR3, as DNA: TGTGCCAGCAGCGTAGCGGCAGGGTACACAGATACGCAGTATTTT.

At least ten counts were recorded for this clonotype. CDR3 bases: TGCGCCAGCAGCGCCGGACAGATTAGCGGCCGCTCCTACGAGCAGTACTTC. It yields the protein CASSAGQISGRSYEQYF. The chain joins TRBV5-1 to TRBJ2-7; either TRBD1 or TRBD2 may supply D (6 bases each). The CDR3 has 17 residues. The V gene's germline CDR1 is SGHRS and CDR2 YFSETQ. The V gene lost 4 bases and the J gene lost 0 bases, with 20 bases spanning the gap. Full variable domain (rest looked up from reference TRBV5-1 and TRBJ2-7): KAGVTQTPRYLIKTRGQQVTLSCSPISGHRSVSWYQQTPGQGLQFLFEYFSETQRNKGNFPGRFSGRQFSNSRSEMNVSTLELGDSALYLCASSAGQISGRSYEQYFGPGTRLTVT.

This clonotype appeared many times. The rearrangement links TRBV6-5 to TRBJ1-1; 8 nucleotides align to TRBD1. The CDR3 is made up of 12 amino acids. The germline CDR1 and CDR2 sequences are MNHEY and SVGAGI. Trimming at V came to 7 bases and at J to 5 bases, leaving 3 bases not matched to a gene. For the CDR3, the DNA is TGTGCCAGCACCAGGACAGGGACTGAAGCTTTCTTT. Protein: CASTRTGTEAFF.

This clonotype came up a few times. CDR3 amino acids: CASSFSPPEEQYF. The CDR3 DNA follows: TGTGCCAGCAGCTTTTCTCCGCCCGAAGAGCAGTACTTC. The rearrangement joins TRBV5-6 to TRBJ2-7; D is ambiguous. The CDR3 runs to 13 residues. The germline V and J ends were trimmed by 2 bases and 7 bases, with 13 bases remaining between them. Germline V gives CDR1 SGHDT, CDR2 YYEEEE.

This clonotype was seen at least ten times. The chain combines TRBV4-3 with TRBJ1-4, with D possibly matching TRBD1 (6 bases). Germline V CDR1 and CDR2: LGHNA, YSLEER. Between the trimmed V and J ends, which lost 1 base and 7 bases, there was a span of 13 bases. The length of the CDR3 is 15 residues. CDR3 nucleotide sequence: TGCGCCAGCAGCCAAGTGGGGGGGCAGGGTGAAAAACTGTTTTTT. This translates into CASSQVGGQGEKLFF.

This clonotype was detected ten times or more. The rearrangement uses TRBV27 and TRBJ2-6; the D is unclear. Trimming took 1 base from V and 5 from J, leaving 6 bases between them. CDR1 MNHEY and CDR2 SMNVEV come from the germline V gene (reference sequence). CDR3 size: 14 residues. CDR3: CASSLLRRANVLTF. CDR3 coding DNA: TGTGCCAGCAGTTTATTACGCAGGGCCAACGTCCTGACTTTC.

This clonotype was seen repeatedly, ten times or more. V is TRBV2 and J is TRBJ1-2; D remains ambiguous. The germline V and J ends were trimmed by 6 bases and 0 bases, with 8 bases remaining between them. CDR3 length equals 13 residues. Per germline, CDR1 SNHLY and CDR2 FYNNEI. The CDR3 reads CASRRRSNYGYTF. CDR3 in DNA: TGTGCCAGCAGAAGGCGCTCTAACTATGGCTACACCTTC.

This clonotype was counted only a few times. The chain is built from TRBV2 and TRBJ2-1; D remains ambiguous. In germline, CDR1 is SNHLY, CDR2 FYNNEI. V gave up 4 bases and J gave up 0 bases, with 10 bases separating them. CDR3 length: 15 amino acids. The CDR3: CASSVRQSSYNEQFF. The DNA for the CDR3 is TGTGCCAGCAGTGTACGGCAGAGCTCCTACAATGAGCAGTTCTTC.

The chain links TRBV5-1 to TRBJ2-3; 13 nucleotides line up with TRBD2. The CDR3 has 17 amino acids. CDR1 is SGHRS, CDR2 YFSETQ, per germline. After removal of 4 bases from V and 0 bases from J, the junction contained 5 bases not matched to a gene. The CDR3 DNA reads TGCGCCAGCAGCAGGACTAGCGGGGGCTCTAGCACAGATACGCAGTATTTT. This gives the protein CASSRTSGGSSTDTQYF.

This clonotype was recorded at least ten times. V gene TRBV20-1 combines with J gene TRBJ2-7; D possibly corresponds to TRBD2 (6 bases). CDR1 and CDR2 from the germline V gene are DFQATT and SNEGSKA (reference sequence). Between the trimmed V and J ends, which lost 1 base and 2 bases, there was a span of 15 bases. This CDR3 comprises 15 residues. The CDR3 reads CSARAGDSSAYEQYF. The CDR3 coding sequence is TGCAGTGCTAGAGCGGGAGACAGTTCGGCCTACGAGCAGTACTTC.

For this clonotype: A read error is possible here, since a much larger clone lies one base away. The chain combines TRBV12-3 or TRBV12-4 with TRBJ2-3, with D perhaps matching TRBD2 (5 bases). V lost 6 bases, J lost 0 bases, and 13 bases lay in between. The CDR3 is 15 residues long. This CDR3 reads CASSRTSSSTDTQYF. CDR3 DNA sequence: TGTGCCAGCAGCCGGACTTCCTCTAGCACAGATACGCAGTATTTT.

This clonotype was seen a few times. The V call is TRBV12-3 or TRBV12-4, the J call TRBJ1-2, with D perhaps matching TRBD1 (5 bases). CDR3 length: 14 residues. The germline V and J ends were trimmed by 3 bases and 8 bases, with 16 bases remaining between them. DNA for the CDR3: TGTGCCAGCAGTTTTCTCGCAGGGCCCTCGGGCTACACCTTC. This gives the protein CASSFLAGPSGYTF.

In its sample, this clonotype was seen many times. J is TRBJ1-5 and V is TRBV24-1, with D possibly matching TRBD1 (5 bases). The germline V and J ends were trimmed by 3 bases and 3 bases, with 11 bases remaining between them. Germline CDR1 and CDR2: KGHDR and SFDVKD. The CDR3 is 15 residues long. The CDR3, as DNA: TGTGCCACCAGTGATGCTGGGGGAGACAATCAGCCCCAGCATTTT. Translated: CATSDAGGDNQPQHF.

The sample holds many counts of this clonotype. This chain links TRBV29-1 with TRBJ2-7, with 9 positions matching TRBD1. CDR3 length equals 13 residues. Germline CDR1 reads SQVTM; CDR2 reads ANQGSEA. J was trimmed by 2 bases and V by 4 bases; bases with no gene match: 3. CDR3 amino acids: CSVAGQGAYEQYF. The CDR3 DNA reads as TGCAGCGTTGCGGGACAGGGAGCCTACGAGCAGTACTTC.